These T cell receptor beta chains were read from a single sample in a study of blood T cell repertoires in COVID-19. Clones were read by immunoSEQ multiplex PCR, and TCRdb kept only the in-frame ones, dropping some. The data contain over 70,000 clones, approximately 90% of them singletons. The source material was peripheral blood. These receptors were collected from an elderly woman with acute or convalescent COVID-19. Each CDR3 is given with its conserved first and last residue. D genes are given only for firm matches. Clone sizes are given selectively: once, few, many, or a class where the clone is expanded.

>.|TRBV11-3|TRBJ1-1|.
TGTGCCAGCAGCTTAGGCGGCAACAAGAACACTGAAGCTTTCTTT
CASSLGGNKNTEAFF
>.|TRBV6-1|TRBJ1-5|.
TGTGCCAGCAGTGAAGCTGGGGGAAGCGGGCAGCCCCAGCATTTT
CASSEAGGSGQPQHF
>.|TRBV19|TRBJ2-7|once
TGTGCCAGTAACTTGGCGGGGACCTCCGAGCAGTACTTC
CASNLAGTSEQYF
>.|TRBV19|TRBJ1-5|.
TGTGCCAGTAGGAGGGATAGCAATCAGCCCCAGCATTTT
CASRRDSNQPQHF
>TRBD1|TRBV27|TRBJ1-1|once
TGTGCCAGCAGTATCGGACAGGGGAGGGCTGAAGCTTTCTTT
CASSIGQGRAEAFF
>.|TRBV7-8|TRBJ2-1|.
TGTGCCAGCAGCTTAGTACTAGCCGCAAGGGGTGAGCAGTTCTTC
CASSLVLAARGEQFF
>TRBD1|TRBV29-1|TRBJ2-3|.
TGCAGCGCCGGAGGGGGACAGGGGGCAGATACGCAGTATTTT
CSAGGGQGADTQYF
>TRBD1|TRBV11-2|TRBJ2-3|.
TGTGCCAGCAGCTTAGCCTCCGGACAGGGATTGGATACGCAGTATTTT
CASSLASGQGLDTQYF
>.|TRBV7-9|TRBJ2-7|.
TGTGCCAGCAGCTTATTCCGAGGCAACACCTACGAGCAGTACTTC
CASSLFRGNTYEQYF
>.|TRBV5-1|TRBJ2-3|.
TGCGCCAGCAGCTTGGGGAATCCTAAGCACAGAGATACGCAGTATTTT
CASSLGNPKHRDTQYF
>.|TRBV12-5|TRBJ1-1|once
TGTGCTAGTGGTTTGGTCACAGGGTTTACTGAAGCTTTCTTT
CASGLVTGFTEAFF
>.|TRBV19|TRBJ2-3|.
TGTGCCAGTACCTCGACGGTCGGGAAAAGCACAGATACGCAGTATTTT
CASTSTVGKSTDTQYF
>.|TRBV6-5|TRBJ1-1|once
TGTGCCAGCAGTACCAAGACAGGGAACACTGAAGCTTTCTTT
CASSTKTGNTEAFF
>.|TRBV30|TRBJ2-3|.
TGTGCCTGGAGTGTACGCGGGATCCCGGGGGGCGGAGCAGATACGCAGTATTTT
CAWSVRGIPGGGADTQYF
>TRBD2|TRBV25-1|TRBJ2-1|.
TGTGCCAGCAGTGTCCCCCCGGGACTAGCGGGCTCCTACAATGAGCAGTTCTTC
CASSVPPGLAGSYNEQFF
>TRBD2|TRBV6-5|TRBJ2-2|once
TGTGCCAGCTTAGCGGGAGGGGGCACCGGGGAGCTGTTTTTT
CASLAGGGTGELFF
>TRBD1|TRBV2|TRBJ2-7|.
TGTGCCAGCAGTGAGCGTAACAGGGGCACCTTTAGGGAGCAGTACTTC
CASSERNRGTFREQYF
>.|TRBV15|TRBJ2-7|.
TGTGCCACCAGCAGAGATCGAGGGCAGTACGAGCAGTACTTC
CATSRDRGQYEQYF
>.|TRBV5-1|TRBJ1-1|.
TGCGCCAGCAGCCCCACCCCAGACACGAACACTGAAGCTTTCTTT
CASSPTPDTNTEAFF
>.|TRBV19|TRBJ2-3|once
TGTGCCAGTAGTCAAGGACGGGGAGATACGCAGTATTTT
CASSQGRGDTQYF
>TRBD2|TRBV5-4|TRBJ2-7|.
TGTGCCAGCAGCCAGGGACTAGCGGGGGCGAGCTCCTACGAGCAGTACTTC
CASSQGLAGASSYEQYF
>.|TRBV25-1|TRBJ1-2|.
TGTGCCAGCAGTAACCACAGGGTGGGGGACTATGGCTACACCTTC
CASSNHRVGDYGYTF
>TRBD2|TRBV6-2/TRBV6-3|TRBJ2-2|.
TGTGCCAGCAGTTATACAACAGCGGGGCCCACCGGGGAGCTGTTTTTT
CASSYTTAGPTGELFF
>TRBD1|TRBV6-6|TRBJ1-5|.
TGTGCCAGCAGCCAACAGGGGGGACAGCCCCAGCATTTT
CASSQQGGQPQHF
>.|TRBV5-1|TRBJ1-1|.
TGCGCCAGCAGCTTGGTCAGGAACACTGAAGCTTTCTTT
CASSLVRNTEAFF
>.|TRBV6-1|TRBJ2-5|.
TGTGCCAGCAGTGAAGCTGGGGGGAGAAAGACCCAGTACTTC
CASSEAGGRKTQYF
>TRBD1|TRBV5-4|TRBJ2-3|.
TGTGCCAGCAGCGAATCGACAGGGAGCACAGATACGCAGTATTTT
CASSESTGSTDTQYF
>TRBD1|TRBV5-1|TRBJ1-1|.
TGCGCCAGCTCTTTAGACAGGGGCTACACTGAAGCTTTCTTT
CASSLDRGYTEAFF
>.|TRBV7-9|TRBJ1-1|.
TGTGCCAGCAGCTTAAAAGGGTCCGGATGGCAGGGCACTGAAGCTTTCTTT
CASSLKGSGWQGTEAFF
>TRBD2|TRBV5-4|TRBJ2-4|.
TGTGCCAGCAGCCCCGGGGGGACTAGCGGCGTAGCCAAAAACATTCAGTACTTC
CASSPGGTSGVAKNIQYF
>.|TRBV19|TRBJ1-2|.
TGTGCCAGTAGTATAGCGGAGAACTATGGCTACACCTTC
CASSIAENYGYTF
>.|TRBV6-5|TRBJ1-5|.
TGTGCCAGCAGGGGTGGGACAAATCAGCCCCAGCATTTT
CASRGGTNQPQHF
>.|TRBV7-9|TRBJ1-3|few
TGTGCCAGCAGCTTAGGGACAGCGAGCTCTGGAAACACCATATATTTT
CASSLGTASSGNTIYF
>.|TRBV11-3|TRBJ2-1|.
TGTGCCAGCAGCTTATATACTAGCTCCGAGTCGTTCTTC
CASSLYTSSESFF
>.|TRBV5-6|TRBJ2-4|.
TGTGCCAGCAGCTTTTGGGGGCAAGTCTTAAACATTCAGTACTTC
CASSFWGQVLNIQYF
>.|TRBV2|TRBJ1-1|.
TGTGCCAGCAAAATGGACAGCTATGAGAACACTGAAGCTTTCTTT
CASKMDSYENTEAFF
>.|TRBV18|TRBJ2-7|.
TGTGCCAGCTCACACGGACAGTCCTACGAGCAGTACTTC
CASSHGQSYEQYF
>TRBD1|TRBV12-3/TRBV12-4|TRBJ2-4|.
TGTGCCAGCAGCCCGGACAGGAGGAACATTCAGTACTTC
CASSPDRRNIQYF
>TRBD1|TRBV3-1/TRBV3-2|TRBJ1-1|.
TGTGCCAGCAGCCCTCGACAGGGTGAAGCTTTCTTT
CASSPRQGEAFF
>.|TRBV18|TRBJ2-5|.
TGTGCCAGCTCACCAATTAGCGGACAAGAGACCCAGTACTTC
CASSPISGQETQYF
>TRBD1|TRBV19|TRBJ1-5|once
TGTGCCAGTAGTATAGAGAGGGACAGGGGGCTTTTCAATCAGCCCCAGCATTTT
CASSIERDRGLFNQPQHF